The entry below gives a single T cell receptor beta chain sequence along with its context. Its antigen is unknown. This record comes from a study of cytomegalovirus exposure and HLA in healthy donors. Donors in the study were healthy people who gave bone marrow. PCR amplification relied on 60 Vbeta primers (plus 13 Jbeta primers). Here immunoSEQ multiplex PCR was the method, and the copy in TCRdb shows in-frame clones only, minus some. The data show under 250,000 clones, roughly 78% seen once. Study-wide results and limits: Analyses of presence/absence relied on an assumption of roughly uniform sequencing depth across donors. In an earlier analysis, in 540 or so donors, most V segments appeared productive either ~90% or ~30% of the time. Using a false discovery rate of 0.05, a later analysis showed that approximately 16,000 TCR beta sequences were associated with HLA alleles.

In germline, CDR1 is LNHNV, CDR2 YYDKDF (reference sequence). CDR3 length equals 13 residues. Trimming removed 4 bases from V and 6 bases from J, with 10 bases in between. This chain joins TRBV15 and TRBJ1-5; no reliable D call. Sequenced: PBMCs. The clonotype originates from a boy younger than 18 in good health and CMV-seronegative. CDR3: CATSNPRSQPQHF. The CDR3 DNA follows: TGTGCCACCAGCAATCCGAGGAGTCAGCCCCAGCATTTT.